This note documents a single T cell receptor (beta chain) sequence. The target antigen is unknown. The CDR3 covers 13 residues. Germline assignment: CDR1 ENHRY and CDR2 SYGVKD. Trimming shortened V by 3 bases and J by 8 bases, and 10 bases separated the two germline ends. The data stem from a study of T-cell reconstitution after alpha-beta-depleted transplantation in children. General study points: Day-60 TCRbeta diversity that was high in some patients was derived from surviving recipient T cells and thymic progenitors. Hyperexpanded clones declined; after one year, newly produced T cells mostly supplied diversity. About two months after transplant, alpha-beta T cells reportedly came from several hundred expanded graft clones.

TCRbeta library construction was performed incorporating unique molecular identifiers. Each CDR3 protein gets one entry after TCRdb re-called the PCR reads with MiXCR. The sample holds more than 200,000 distinct CDR3 sequences, about 24% seen once. The input for sequencing was PBMCs, mostly from graft donor cells, taken 360 days after TCRalphabeta/CD19-depleted stem cell transplant. V and J are TRBV10-3 and TRBJ1-4; possibly TRBD1 for D (6 bases). The origin of this receptor is a female patient younger than 10 who had a stem cell transplant for congenital amegakaryocytic thrombocytopenia, so the T cells may come from the graft donor. Here the CDR3 DNA reads TGTGCCATCAGTGACCGGACAGCGGAAAAACTGTTTTTT. Its translation: CAISDRTAEKLFF.